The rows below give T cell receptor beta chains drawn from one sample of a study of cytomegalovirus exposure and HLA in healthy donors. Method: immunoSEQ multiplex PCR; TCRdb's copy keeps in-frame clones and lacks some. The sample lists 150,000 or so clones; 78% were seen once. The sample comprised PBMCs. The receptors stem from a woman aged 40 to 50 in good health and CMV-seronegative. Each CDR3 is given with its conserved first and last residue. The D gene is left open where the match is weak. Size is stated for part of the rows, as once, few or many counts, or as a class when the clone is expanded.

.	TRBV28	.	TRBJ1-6	CASSLRVPPLHF	TGTGCCAGCAGTTTACGGGTTCCACCCCTCCACTTT
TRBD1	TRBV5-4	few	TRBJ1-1	CASSTPGTGENTEAFF	TGTGCCAGCAGCACCCCCGGGACAGGGGAGAACACTGAAGCTTTCTTT
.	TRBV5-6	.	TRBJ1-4	CASSLDFATNEKLFF	TGTGCCAGCAGCTTGGACTTCGCAACTAATGAAAAACTGTTTTTT
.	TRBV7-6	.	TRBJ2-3	CASSSWGHPSTDTQYF	TGTGCCAGCAGCTCCTGGGGACACCCCTCCACAGATACGCAGTATTTT
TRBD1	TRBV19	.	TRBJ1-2	CATRTGPLGYTF	TGTGCCACCCGGACAGGGCCTTTGGGCTACACCTTC
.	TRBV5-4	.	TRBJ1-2	CASSPDKNYGYTF	TGTGCCAGCAGCCCGGACAAGAACTATGGCTACACCTTC
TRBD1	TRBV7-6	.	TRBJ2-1	CASSNRKPGQAYNEQFF	TGTGCCAGCAGCAACAGAAAACCGGGACAGGCCTACAATGAGCAGTTCTTC
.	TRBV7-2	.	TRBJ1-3	CASSLTRQERNTIYF	TGTGCCAGCAGCTTAACTCGACAGGAACGAAACACCATATATTTT
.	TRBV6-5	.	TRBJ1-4	CASSLTEGVLFF	TGTGCCAGCAGTTTGACCGAGGGTGTACTGTTTTTT
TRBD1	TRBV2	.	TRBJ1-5	CASSGTEGQPQHF	TGTGCCAGCAGCGGGACAGAAGGTCAGCCCCAGCATTTT
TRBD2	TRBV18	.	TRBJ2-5	CASSLGGGMKETQYF	TGTGCCAGCTCACTTGGCGGGGGAATGAAAGAGACCCAGTACTTC
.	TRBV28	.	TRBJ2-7	CASSAHAGRLYEQYF	TGTGCCAGCAGTGCCCATGCGGGCCGTCTCTACGAGCAGTACTTC
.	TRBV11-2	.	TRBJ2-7	CASSLQDYEQYF	TGTGCCAGCAGCTTACAGGACTACGAGCAGTACTTC